Following are 26 T cell receptor beta chains from one sample sequenced in a study of human T cells and chemical hapten exposure. Stated time point: pre-sensitization, week 0. Described treatment: therapeutic diphenylcyclopropenone sensitization with weekly scalp DPC. Via MiXCR, TCRdb re-called the RACE reads, giving one row per CDR3 protein. The table records a few hundred thousand distinct CDR3 sequences, 7.5% to 9% of them present only once. This sample comprised whole blood, obtained in connection with sensitization to the hapten diphenylcyclopropenone (DPC). The origin of the receptors is a man younger than 35 with alopecia areata. Some clones in this sample may be carry-over from other donors' samples.

V gene TRBV7-2 combines with J gene TRBJ1-1, with TRBD1 identical over 10 bases. This CDR3 has 15 amino acids. The V gene end was trimmed by 5 bases and the J gene end by 4 bases; junction bases not matched to a gene: 7. Germline V CDR1 and CDR2: SGHTA, FQGNSA. CDR3 in amino acids: CASSPRQGASTEAFF. CDR3 DNA sequence: TGTGCCAGCAGCCCCAGACAGGGGGCGAGCACTGAAGCTTTCTTT.

The sample holds many counts of this clonotype. The CDR3 nucleotides read TGTGCCAGCAGCTTAGACAGGGACGAGCAGTACGTC. Translation: CASSLDRDEQYV. This chain uses TRBV7-9 with TRBJ2-7; D perhaps matches TRBD1 (6 bases). V was pared by 1 base and J by 5 bases, with 6 bases between. Germline CDR1 reads SEHNR; CDR2 reads FQNEAQ (reference sequence). CDR3 length: 12 residues.

This clonotype was observed at least ten times. The chain combines TRBV5-4 with TRBJ1-2; no clear D gene. The CDR3 sequence is 14 residues long. Deletions cut 0 bases from V and 3 bases from J, with 9 bases between. Per the germline V gene, CDR1 is SGHNT and CDR2 is YYREEE (reference sequence). The CDR3 is CASSLGSPDYGYTF. As DNA, the CDR3 is TGTGCCAGCAGCTTGGGTAGCCCAGACTATGGCTACACCTTC.

CDR3 nucleotides: TGTGCCAGCAGATCGGGACAGGTAGTTAGTCAGCCCCAGCATTTT. It encodes CASRSGQVVSQPQHF. V and J are TRBV28 and TRBJ1-5, with 8 bases lining up with TRBD1. V lost 6 bases, J lost 6 bases, and 10 bases stayed unmatched. In germline, CDR1 is MDHEN, CDR2 SYDVKM. CDR3 length equals 15 residues.

The sample holds a few counts of this clonotype. The gene calls are TRBV15 and TRBJ2-1; perhaps TRBD2 as D (5 bases). The CDR3 sequence is 14 residues long. Germline CDR1 LNHNV, CDR2 YYDKDF (reference sequence). Trimming left V 0 bases short and J 5 bases short, with 8 bases between. This CDR3 reads CATSREAGHNEQFF. Written as DNA, the CDR3 is TGTGCCACCAGCAGAGAGGCGGGCCACAATGAGCAGTTCTTC.

This chain uses TRBV6-2 or TRBV6-3 with TRBJ1-2; D is ambiguous. The V gene's germline CDR1 is MNHEY and CDR2 SVGEGT. V was shortened by 4 bases and J by 6 bases, with 21 bases between the two germline ends. The length of the CDR3 is 16 residues. The CDR3 region has the DNA TGTGCCAGCAGTTCCCTCAGGACGGGTAATAAGGATGGCTACACCTTC. Its translation: CASSSLRTGNKDGYTF.

This clonotype was detected only a few times. The chain joins TRBV29-1 to TRBJ2-7; a weak D match, TRBD2 (6 bases). CDR1 SQVTM and CDR2 ANQGSEA come from the germline V gene. V was shortened by 7 bases and J by 5 bases, with 15 bases between the two germline ends. This CDR3 comprises 12 residues. The CDR3 loop is CSAGEGRNEQYV. In DNA, the CDR3 is TGCAGCGCCGGGGAAGGGAGGAACGAGCAGTACGTC.

This clonotype has just one count. This chain links TRBV6-6 with TRBJ1-2; 7 nucleotides match TRBD1. Looked up from germline, CDR1 is MNHNY and CDR2 is SVGAGI (reference sequence). This CDR3 spans 15 amino acids. Losses at the gene ends were 8 bases for V and 0 bases for J; bases not matched to a gene: 9. CDR3 DNA sequence: TGTGCCAGCTCACCGACAGGGCAGTCTAACTATGGCTACACCTTC. This encodes CASSPTGQSNYGYTF.

This chain uses TRBV5-1 with TRBJ2-1; D is undetermined. The ends were cut back, 0 bases at V and 0 bases at J, with 7 bases in the middle. The CDR3 is 15 amino acids. Per germline, CDR1 SGHRS and CDR2 YFSETQ. This chain's CDR3 is CASSLDSSSYNEQFF. The DNA of the CDR3 is TGCGCCAGCAGCTTGGATTCCAGCTCCTACAATGAGCAGTTCTTC.

This clonotype has only a few counts. The V call is TRBV27, the J call TRBJ1-2; D is perhaps TRBD1 (5 bases). Germline lookup yields CDR1 MNHEY and CDR2 SMNVEV (reference sequence). V lost 2 bases to trimming and J lost 5 bases, with 15 bases between them. This CDR3 has 15 residues. CDR3: CASSLGSGSFYGYTF. The CDR3, as DNA: TGTGCCAGCAGTTTAGGGTCAGGGAGTTTTTATGGCTACACCTTC.

This chain connects TRBV7-3 to TRBJ2-2, with D uncertain. Germline V gene sequence: CDR1 SGHTA, CDR2 FQGTGA. Trimming took off 2 bases at V and 7 bases at J, with 11 bases between the two ends. This CDR3 spans 14 amino acids. CDR3 residues: CASSLSRLGGELFF. For the CDR3, the DNA is TGTGCCAGCAGCTTATCCCGCTTGGGCGGGGAGCTGTTTTTT.

This clonotype was found a few times. The J gene is TRBJ2-1, the V gene TRBV7-8, with TRBD1 matching 9 bases. The junction had 5 bases not matched to a gene; V was cut back by 0 bases and J by 5 bases. Germline V gene lookup returns CDR1 SGHVS and CDR2 FQNEAQ. The CDR3 contains 16 residues. CDR3 loop: CASSLAAGQGDNEQFF. CDR3 nucleotides: TGTGCCAGCAGCTTAGCGGCGGGACAGGGCGACAATGAGCAGTTCTTC.

This chain links TRBV13 with TRBJ2-5; D is uncertain. The germline CDR1 and CDR2 sequences are PRHDT and FYEKMQ (reference sequence). V lost 2 bases, J lost 1 base, and 14 bases lay in between. CDR3 length: 16 residues. Written as DNA, the CDR3 is TGTGCCAGCAGCTTAAAATTTCCGGCCAGCCAAGAGACCCAGTACTTC. Its translation is CASSLKFPASQETQYF. Looking up the rest from reference TRBV13 and TRBJ2-5 gives the full variable domain: AAGVIQSPRHLIKEKRETATLKCYPIPRHDTVYWYQQGPGQDPQFLISFYEKMQSDKGSIPDRFSAQQFSDYHSELNMSSLELGDSALYFCASSLKFPASQETQYFGPGTRLLVL.

The table lists this clonotype with a few counts. The chain employs TRBV21-1 and TRBJ2-1; TRBD1, the table's D call, lacks a check against the DNA. TRBV21-1 is a known pseudogene. The CDR3 is 15 residues long. CDR3 nucleotide sequence: TGTGCCAGCAGCAAAGGGACAGGGGGCAGCTATGAGCAGTTCTTC. It codes for CASSKGTGGSYEQFF.

This sequence joins TRBV12-3 or TRBV12-4 and TRBJ1-2, with D perhaps matching TRBD1 (5 bases). The CDR3 is 12 residues long. Deletions cut 8 bases from V and 8 bases from J, with 15 bases between. Written as DNA, the CDR3 is TGTGCCAGCTTCGGGGGTGCAGGGGGCTACACCTTC. The encoded protein is CASFGGAGGYTF.

This clonotype appeared a few times. The rearrangement links TRBV5-1 to TRBJ2-1, with D uncertain. Germline lookup yields CDR1 SGHRS and CDR2 YFSETQ. This CDR3 region has 15 residues. V was pared by 0 bases and J by 3 bases, with 10 bases between. This CDR3 reads CASSLAEPSYNEQFF. CDR3 sequence (DNA): TGCGCCAGCAGCTTGGCTGAGCCTAGCTACAATGAGCAGTTCTTC.

This rearrangement joins TRBV6-2 or TRBV6-3 to TRBJ2-1; unclear D gene. Germline V CDR1 and CDR2: MNHEY, SVGEGT. CDR3 length: 17 residues. Trimming removed 2 bases at V and 0 bases at J, with 14 bases between. The CDR3 here is CASSYEKGRRSYNEQFF. The CDR3 nucleotides are TGTGCCAGCAGTTACGAGAAGGGTAGACGCTCCTACAATGAGCAGTTCTTC.

Only a few counts were recorded for this clonotype. The chain combines TRBV7-3 with TRBJ2-3, with 9 bases that match TRBD2. Germline V gene sequence: CDR1 SGHTA, CDR2 FQGTGA. J was trimmed by 2 bases and V by 2 bases; bases with no gene match: 5. This CDR3 comprises 16 residues. DNA of the CDR3: TGTGCCAGCAGCTTAGGCGGGGGGGCCATCACAGATACGCAGTATTTT. Translated: CASSLGGGAITDTQYF.

This clonotype was observed a few times. This rearrangement joins TRBV20-1 to TRBJ1-1, with 8 bases lining up with TRBD1. Germline CDR1 and CDR2: DFQATT and SNEGSKA (reference sequence). Trimming at V came to 5 bases and at J to 5 bases, leaving 10 bases not matched to a gene. There are 14 residues in the CDR3. Here the CDR3 reads CSAYTLTGETEAFF. DNA for the CDR3: TGCAGTGCTTACACCCTGACAGGGGAGACTGAAGCTTTCTTT.

The sample holds a few counts of this clonotype. The rearrangement uses TRBV28 and TRBJ2-7; 7 nucleotides agree with TRBD2. This CDR3 is built from 14 residues. The germline V gene encodes CDR1 MDHEN and CDR2 SYDVKM. The V and J ends lost 3 bases and 5 bases, in that order; junction bases with no gene match: 7. In nucleotides, the CDR3 is TGTGCCAGCAGTTTGCCTGGGGGGGATGACGAGCAGTACGTC. Its protein is CASSLPGGDDEQYV.

This clonotype was picked up a small number of times. The chain joins TRBV7-2 to TRBJ2-1, with D tentatively TRBD1 (6 bases). Germline-derived CDR1 and CDR2 are SGHTA and FQGNSA. The CDR3 length is 12 residues. Deletions cut 7 bases from V and 8 bases from J, with 12 bases between. CDR3 amino acids: CASTPDSDEQFF. CDR3 nucleotide sequence: TGTGCCAGCACCCCGGACAGTGATGAGCAGTTCTTC.

In this sample, this clonotype turned up many times. The genes are TRBV7-2 and TRBJ2-3; no firm D call. This CDR3 is 12 amino acids long. Trimming took 2 bases from V and 9 from J, leaving 9 bases between them. From germline, CDR1 is SGHTA and CDR2 FQGNSA. In nucleotides, the CDR3 is TGTGCCAGCAGCTTATCGGTGGCCACGCAGTATTTT. Translating gives CASSLSVATQYF.

This clonotype was seen ten or more times. The J gene is TRBJ1-2, the V gene TRBV4-1; a possible D gene is TRBD1 (5 bases). V gave up 5 bases and J gave up 0 bases, with 7 bases separating them. Looked up from germline, CDR1 is MGHRA and CDR2 is YSYEKL. This CDR3 spans 13 amino acids. The DNA of the CDR3 is TGCGCCAGCAGCACACAGGCTAACTATGGCTACACCTTC. As protein: CASSTQANYGYTF.

The J gene is TRBJ2-3, the V gene TRBV4-3; possible D gene TRBD2, 6 bases. The CDR3 extends over 15 amino acids. Trimming took off 5 bases at V and 2 bases at J, with 14 bases between the two ends. The germline V gene encodes CDR1 LGHNA and CDR2 YSLEER. CDR3 sequence: CASSSSRDPTDTQYF. CDR3 nucleotides: TGCGCCAGCAGCTCATCGCGGGACCCCACAGATACGCAGTATTTT.

This clonotype has more than one count but fewer than ten. V and J are TRBV20-1 and TRBJ2-3, with D unresolved. The CDR3 length is 13 residues. Germline CDR1 and CDR2: DFQATT and SNEGSKA (reference sequence). Trimming took 6 bases from V and 0 from J, leaving 10 bases between them. CDR3 nucleotides: TGCAGTGCAGGGTGGCGAAGCACAGATACGCAGTATTTT. Amino acid sequence: CSAGWRSTDTQYF.

The chain's CDR3 is CASSPGGGADQPQHF. The CDR3 DNA reads as TGCGCCAGCAGCCCAGGGGGGGGCGCGGATCAGCCCCAGCATTTT. The genes are TRBV5-1 and TRBJ1-5; 7 bases agree with TRBD1. Germline-derived CDR1 and CDR2 are SGHRS and YFSETQ. J lost 5 bases, V lost 4 bases, and 9 bases had no gene match. The CDR3 consists of 15 residues.